A single sample gave rise to the 9 T cell receptor beta chains below, sequenced in a study of cytomegalovirus exposure and HLA in healthy donors. The repertoire was sequenced with immunoSEQ multiplex PCR; TCRdb's copy has only in-frame clones and lacks some. The sample lists roughly 150,000 clones, around 90% occurring once. Sequences were obtained from PBMCs. Receptor source: a woman aged 18-35 years in good health and CMV-seropositive.

This chain joins TRBV11-2 and TRBJ1-5, with D possibly TRBD1 on 5 matching bases. The V end was cut by 0 bases, the J end by 5 bases, with 11 bases between. The CDR3 extends over 15 amino acids. Germline CDR1 is SGHAT and CDR2 is FQNNGV. DNA for the CDR3: TGTGCCAGCAGCTTAGACTCAGGGTGGCATCAGCCCCAGCATTTT. Translation: CASSLDSGWHQPQHF.

The chain combines TRBV28 with TRBJ1-1; the match to TRBD1 covers 9 bases. CDR1 MDHEN and CDR2 SYDVKM come from the germline V gene. The CDR3 is 16 residues long. V shed 5 bases, J shed 5 bases, and the junction held 12 bases outside the gene matches. The DNA for the CDR3 is TGTGCCAGCAGTGAACAATACAGGGGGCTAGGGACTGAAGCTTTCTTT. It encodes CASSEQYRGLGTEAFF.

The rearrangement uses TRBV27 and TRBJ2-3, with D possibly TRBD2 on 5 matching bases. This CDR3 has 15 residues. V was clipped by 3 bases and J by 2 bases, with 12 bases between them. Looked up from germline, CDR1 is MNHEY and CDR2 is SMNVEV (reference sequence). Here the CDR3 DNA reads TGTGCCAGCAGTTTCACTAAGAGGGCCACAGATACGCAGTATTTT. Amino acid sequence: CASSFTKRATDTQYF.

This chain links TRBV18 with TRBJ2-3; D may be TRBD1 (5 bases). The CDR3 has 14 amino acids. V shed 6 bases and J shed 0 bases, with 10 bases lying between them. Germline lookup yields CDR1 KGHSH and CDR2 LQKENI. The chain's CDR3 is CASSLGASTDTQYF. The CDR3 DNA reads as TGTGCCAGCTCCTTAGGGGCTAGCACAGATACGCAGTATTTT.

The rearrangement links TRBV5-4 to TRBJ1-1; 8 bases are shared with TRBD1. Per the germline V gene, CDR1 is SGHNT and CDR2 is YYREEE (reference sequence). The CDR3 length is 15 residues. J gave up 4 bases and V 3 bases, and 8 bases lay outside the gene matches. The CDR3 protein is CASSSTGDLSTEAFF. Written as DNA, the CDR3 is TGTGCCAGCAGCTCGACAGGGGACTTAAGCACTGAAGCTTTCTTT.

V usage is TRBV7-9 and J usage is TRBJ1-1, with 7 positions matching TRBD1. The germline CDR1 and CDR2 sequences are SEHNR and FQNEAQ (reference sequence). The J segment lost 1 base and the V segment lost 5 bases, leaving 10 bases of the junction unmatched. The CDR3 has 16 residues. The CDR3 spells CASSPWTGDQNTEAFF. DNA for the CDR3: TGTGCCAGCAGCCCGTGGACAGGCGACCAGAACACTGAAGCTTTCTTT.

The V and J genes are TRBV5-1 and TRBJ1-2; 7 bases fit TRBD1. Germline CDR1 and CDR2: SGHRS and YFSETQ. V dropped 3 bases and J dropped 6; count of bases not matched to a gene: 8. The CDR3 runs to 14 residues. CDR3 in amino acids: CASSSQTGLHGYTF. The CDR3 bases are TGCGCCAGCAGCTCGCAGACAGGGTTACATGGCTACACCTTC.

The chain employs TRBV6-6 and TRBJ2-1; 11 nucleotides agree with TRBD2. Trimming cost V 6 bases and J 7 bases; bases outside gene matches: 8. The CDR3 runs to 15 residues. Germline CDR1 MNHNY, CDR2 SVGAGI (reference sequence). CDR3 DNA sequence: TGTGCCAGCAGCCCCGGGACTAGCGGTAGGAATGAGCAGTTCTTC. This translates into CASSPGTSGRNEQFF.

The chain uses TRBV15 and TRBJ2-2, with a weak D call TRBD2 (5 bases). Trimming removed 3 bases at V and 5 bases at J, with 16 bases between. The CDR3 has 16 residues. CDR1 LNHNV and CDR2 YYDKDF come from the germline V gene (reference sequence). Written as DNA, the CDR3 is TGTGCCACCAGCAGGGGCTCTGGGAGAAGTACCGGGGAGCTGTTTTTT. This sequence encodes CATSRGSGRSTGELFF.